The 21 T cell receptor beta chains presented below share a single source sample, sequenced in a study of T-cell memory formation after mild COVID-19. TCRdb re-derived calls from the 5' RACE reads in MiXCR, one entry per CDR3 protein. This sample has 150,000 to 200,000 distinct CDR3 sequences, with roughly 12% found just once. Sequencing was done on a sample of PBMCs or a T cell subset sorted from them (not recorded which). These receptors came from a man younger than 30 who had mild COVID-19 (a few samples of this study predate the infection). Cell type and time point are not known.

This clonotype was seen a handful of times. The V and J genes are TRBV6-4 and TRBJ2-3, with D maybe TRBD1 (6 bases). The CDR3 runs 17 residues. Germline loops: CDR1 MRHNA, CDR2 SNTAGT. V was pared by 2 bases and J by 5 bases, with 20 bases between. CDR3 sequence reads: CASSDTETGLSGDTQYF. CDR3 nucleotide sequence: TGTGCCAGCAGTGACACAGAAACAGGGTTATCGGGAGATACGCAGTATTTT.

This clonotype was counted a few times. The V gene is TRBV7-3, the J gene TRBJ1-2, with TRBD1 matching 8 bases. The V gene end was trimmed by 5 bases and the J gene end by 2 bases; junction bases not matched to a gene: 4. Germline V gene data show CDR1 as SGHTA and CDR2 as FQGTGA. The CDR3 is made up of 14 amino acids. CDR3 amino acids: CASSPGQENYGYTF. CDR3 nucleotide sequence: TGTGCCAGCAGCCCGGGACAGGAGAACTATGGCTACACCTTC.

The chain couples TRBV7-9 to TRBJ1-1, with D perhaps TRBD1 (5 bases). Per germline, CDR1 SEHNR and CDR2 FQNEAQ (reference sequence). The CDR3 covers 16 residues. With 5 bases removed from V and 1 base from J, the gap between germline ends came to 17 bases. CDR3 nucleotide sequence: TGTGCCAGCAGCCCGCAGGGCGGGGCGGCGAACACTGAAGCTTTCTTT. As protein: CASSPQGGAANTEAFF.

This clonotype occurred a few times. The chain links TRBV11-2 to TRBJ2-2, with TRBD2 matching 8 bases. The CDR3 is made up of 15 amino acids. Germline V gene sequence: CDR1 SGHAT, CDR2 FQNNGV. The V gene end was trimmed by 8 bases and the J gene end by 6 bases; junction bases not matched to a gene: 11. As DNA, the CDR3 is TGTGCCAGCGGAAAGGCGGGGGGAGTCGCCGGGGAGCTGTTTTTT. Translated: CASGKAGGVAGELFF.

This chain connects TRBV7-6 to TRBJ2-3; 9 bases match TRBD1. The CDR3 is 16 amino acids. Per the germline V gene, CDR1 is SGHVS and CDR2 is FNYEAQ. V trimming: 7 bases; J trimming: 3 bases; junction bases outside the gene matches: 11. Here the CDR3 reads CASTRLGQGITDTQYF. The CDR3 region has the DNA TGTGCCAGCACCCGCCTGGGACAGGGAATTACAGATACGCAGTATTTT.

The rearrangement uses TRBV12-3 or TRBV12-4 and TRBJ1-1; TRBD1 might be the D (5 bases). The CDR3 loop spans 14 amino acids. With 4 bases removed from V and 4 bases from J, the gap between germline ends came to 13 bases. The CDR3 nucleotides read TGTGCCAGCAGTTCCCCAGGGCAGCGCACTGAAGCTTTCTTT. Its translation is CASSSPGQRTEAFF.

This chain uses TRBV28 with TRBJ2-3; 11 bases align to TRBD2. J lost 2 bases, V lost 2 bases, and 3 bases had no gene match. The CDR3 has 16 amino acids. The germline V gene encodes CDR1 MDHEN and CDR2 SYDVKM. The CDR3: CASSLNSGGDTDTQYF. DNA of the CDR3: TGTGCCAGCAGTTTAAATAGCGGGGGGGACACAGATACGCAGTATTTT. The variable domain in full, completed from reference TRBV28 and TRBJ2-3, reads DVKVTQSSRYLVKRTGEKVFLECVQDMDHENMFWYRQDPGLGLRLIYFSYDVKMKEKGDIPEGYSVSREKKERFSLILESASTNQTSMYLCASSLNSGGDTDTQYFGPGTRLTVL.

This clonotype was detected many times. The CDR3 loop reads CSASRQAAYEQYF. DNA of the CDR3: TGCAGTGCTTCTAGACAGGCAGCCTACGAGCAGTACTTC. The V call is TRBV20-1, the J call TRBJ2-7, with a weak D call TRBD1 (6 bases). Germline-derived CDR1 and CDR2 are DFQATT and SNEGSKA (reference sequence). The CDR3 length is 13 residues. Between the trimmed V and J ends, which lost 5 bases and 2 bases, there was a span of 13 bases.

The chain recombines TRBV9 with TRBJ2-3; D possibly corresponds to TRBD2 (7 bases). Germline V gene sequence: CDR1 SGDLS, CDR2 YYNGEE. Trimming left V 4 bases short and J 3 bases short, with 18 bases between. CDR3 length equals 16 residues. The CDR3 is CASSSTPGGLTDTQYF. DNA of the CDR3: TGTGCCAGCAGCTCCACCCCGGGGGGCCTGACAGATACGCAGTATTTT.

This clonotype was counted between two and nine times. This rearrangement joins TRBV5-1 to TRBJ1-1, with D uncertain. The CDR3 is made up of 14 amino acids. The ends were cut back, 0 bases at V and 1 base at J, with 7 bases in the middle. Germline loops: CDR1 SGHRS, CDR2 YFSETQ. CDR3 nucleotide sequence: TGCGCCAGCAGCTTGGACAGCTCGAACACTGAAGCTTTCTTT. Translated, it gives CASSLDSSNTEAFF. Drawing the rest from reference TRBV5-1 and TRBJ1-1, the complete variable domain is KAGVTQTPRYLIKTRGQQVTLSCSPISGHRSVSWYQQTPGQGLQFLFEYFSETQRNKGNFPGRFSGRQFSNSRSEMNVSTLELGDSALYLCASSLDSSNTEAFFGQGTRLTVV.

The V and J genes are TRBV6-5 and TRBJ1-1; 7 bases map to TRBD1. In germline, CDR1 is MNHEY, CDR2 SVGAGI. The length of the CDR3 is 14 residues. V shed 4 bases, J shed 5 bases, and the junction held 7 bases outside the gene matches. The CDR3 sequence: CASSSRQGWTEAFF. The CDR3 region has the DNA TGTGCCAGCAGTTCCAGACAGGGTTGGACTGAAGCTTTCTTT.

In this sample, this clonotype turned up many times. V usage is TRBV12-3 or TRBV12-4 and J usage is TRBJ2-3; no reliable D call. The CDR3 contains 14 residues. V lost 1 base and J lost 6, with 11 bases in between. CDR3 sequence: CASSLGSSRDTQYF. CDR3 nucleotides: TGTGCCAGCAGTTTAGGGTCGTCCCGGGATACGCAGTATTTT.

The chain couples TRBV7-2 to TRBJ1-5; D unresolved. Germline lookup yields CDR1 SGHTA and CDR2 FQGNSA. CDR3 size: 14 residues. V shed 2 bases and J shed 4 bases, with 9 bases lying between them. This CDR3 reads CASSLMPINQPQHF. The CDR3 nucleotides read TGTGCCAGCAGCTTAATGCCCATAAATCAGCCCCAGCATTTT.

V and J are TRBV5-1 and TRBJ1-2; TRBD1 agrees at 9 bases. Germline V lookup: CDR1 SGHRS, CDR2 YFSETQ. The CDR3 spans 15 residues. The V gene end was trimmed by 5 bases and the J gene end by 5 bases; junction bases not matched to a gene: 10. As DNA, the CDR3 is TGCGCCAGCAGAAATGGGACAGGGACTACGTATGGCTACACCTTC. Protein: CASRNGTGTTYGYTF.

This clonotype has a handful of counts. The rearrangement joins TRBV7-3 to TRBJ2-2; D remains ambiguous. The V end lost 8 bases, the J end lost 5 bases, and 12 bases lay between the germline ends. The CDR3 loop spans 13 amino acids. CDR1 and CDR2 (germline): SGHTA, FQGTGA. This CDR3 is CASRETNTGELFF. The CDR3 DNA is TGTGCCAGCCGTGAGACCAATACCGGGGAGCTGTTTTTT.

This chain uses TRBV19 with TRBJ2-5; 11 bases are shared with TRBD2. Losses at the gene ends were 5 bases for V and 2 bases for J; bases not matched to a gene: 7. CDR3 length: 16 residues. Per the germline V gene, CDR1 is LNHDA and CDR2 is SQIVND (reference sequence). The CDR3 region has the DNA TGTGCCAGTAGTCAGTGGACTAGCGGGTTTCAAGAGACCCAGTACTTC. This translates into CASSQWTSGFQETQYF.

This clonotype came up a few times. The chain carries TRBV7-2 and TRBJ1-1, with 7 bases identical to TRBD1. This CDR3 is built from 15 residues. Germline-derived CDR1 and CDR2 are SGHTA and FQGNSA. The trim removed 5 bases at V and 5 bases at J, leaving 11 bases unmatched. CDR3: CASSGYRGGGTEAFF. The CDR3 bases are TGTGCCAGCAGCGGTTACAGGGGCGGGGGAACTGAAGCTTTCTTT.

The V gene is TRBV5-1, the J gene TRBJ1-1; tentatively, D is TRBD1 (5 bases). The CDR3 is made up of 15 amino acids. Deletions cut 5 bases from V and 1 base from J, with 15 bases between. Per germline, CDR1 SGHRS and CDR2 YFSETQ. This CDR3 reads CASSNPREKNTEAFF. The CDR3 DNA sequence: TGCGCCAGCAGTAACCCCAGGGAGAAGAACACTGAAGCTTTCTTT.

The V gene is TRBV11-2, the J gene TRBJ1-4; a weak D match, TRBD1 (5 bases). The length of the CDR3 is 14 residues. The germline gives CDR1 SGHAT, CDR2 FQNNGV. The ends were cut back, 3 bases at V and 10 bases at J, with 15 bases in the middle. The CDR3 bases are TGTGCCAGCAGCTTGGGGGAAAGGGGCGCAAAACTGTTTTTT. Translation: CASSLGERGAKLFF. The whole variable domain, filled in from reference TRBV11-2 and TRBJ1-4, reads EAGVAQSPRYKIIEKRQSVAFWCNPISGHATLYWYQQILGQGPKLLIQFQNNGVVDDSQLPKDRFSAERLKGVDSTLKIQPAKLEDSAVYLCASSLGERGAKLFFGSGTQLSVL.

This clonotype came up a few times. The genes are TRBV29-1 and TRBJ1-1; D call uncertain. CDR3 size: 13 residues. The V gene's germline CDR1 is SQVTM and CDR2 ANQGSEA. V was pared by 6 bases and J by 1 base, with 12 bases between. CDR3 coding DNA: TGCAGCGTGATGTGGTATGGGAACACTGAAGCTTTCTTT. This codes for CSVMWYGNTEAFF.

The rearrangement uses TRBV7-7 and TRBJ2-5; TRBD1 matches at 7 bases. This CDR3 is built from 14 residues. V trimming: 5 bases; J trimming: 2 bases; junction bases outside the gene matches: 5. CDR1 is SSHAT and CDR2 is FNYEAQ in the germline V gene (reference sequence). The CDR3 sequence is CASSLGDRQETQYF. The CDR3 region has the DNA TGTGCCAGCAGCCTAGGGGACAGACAAGAGACCCAGTACTTC.